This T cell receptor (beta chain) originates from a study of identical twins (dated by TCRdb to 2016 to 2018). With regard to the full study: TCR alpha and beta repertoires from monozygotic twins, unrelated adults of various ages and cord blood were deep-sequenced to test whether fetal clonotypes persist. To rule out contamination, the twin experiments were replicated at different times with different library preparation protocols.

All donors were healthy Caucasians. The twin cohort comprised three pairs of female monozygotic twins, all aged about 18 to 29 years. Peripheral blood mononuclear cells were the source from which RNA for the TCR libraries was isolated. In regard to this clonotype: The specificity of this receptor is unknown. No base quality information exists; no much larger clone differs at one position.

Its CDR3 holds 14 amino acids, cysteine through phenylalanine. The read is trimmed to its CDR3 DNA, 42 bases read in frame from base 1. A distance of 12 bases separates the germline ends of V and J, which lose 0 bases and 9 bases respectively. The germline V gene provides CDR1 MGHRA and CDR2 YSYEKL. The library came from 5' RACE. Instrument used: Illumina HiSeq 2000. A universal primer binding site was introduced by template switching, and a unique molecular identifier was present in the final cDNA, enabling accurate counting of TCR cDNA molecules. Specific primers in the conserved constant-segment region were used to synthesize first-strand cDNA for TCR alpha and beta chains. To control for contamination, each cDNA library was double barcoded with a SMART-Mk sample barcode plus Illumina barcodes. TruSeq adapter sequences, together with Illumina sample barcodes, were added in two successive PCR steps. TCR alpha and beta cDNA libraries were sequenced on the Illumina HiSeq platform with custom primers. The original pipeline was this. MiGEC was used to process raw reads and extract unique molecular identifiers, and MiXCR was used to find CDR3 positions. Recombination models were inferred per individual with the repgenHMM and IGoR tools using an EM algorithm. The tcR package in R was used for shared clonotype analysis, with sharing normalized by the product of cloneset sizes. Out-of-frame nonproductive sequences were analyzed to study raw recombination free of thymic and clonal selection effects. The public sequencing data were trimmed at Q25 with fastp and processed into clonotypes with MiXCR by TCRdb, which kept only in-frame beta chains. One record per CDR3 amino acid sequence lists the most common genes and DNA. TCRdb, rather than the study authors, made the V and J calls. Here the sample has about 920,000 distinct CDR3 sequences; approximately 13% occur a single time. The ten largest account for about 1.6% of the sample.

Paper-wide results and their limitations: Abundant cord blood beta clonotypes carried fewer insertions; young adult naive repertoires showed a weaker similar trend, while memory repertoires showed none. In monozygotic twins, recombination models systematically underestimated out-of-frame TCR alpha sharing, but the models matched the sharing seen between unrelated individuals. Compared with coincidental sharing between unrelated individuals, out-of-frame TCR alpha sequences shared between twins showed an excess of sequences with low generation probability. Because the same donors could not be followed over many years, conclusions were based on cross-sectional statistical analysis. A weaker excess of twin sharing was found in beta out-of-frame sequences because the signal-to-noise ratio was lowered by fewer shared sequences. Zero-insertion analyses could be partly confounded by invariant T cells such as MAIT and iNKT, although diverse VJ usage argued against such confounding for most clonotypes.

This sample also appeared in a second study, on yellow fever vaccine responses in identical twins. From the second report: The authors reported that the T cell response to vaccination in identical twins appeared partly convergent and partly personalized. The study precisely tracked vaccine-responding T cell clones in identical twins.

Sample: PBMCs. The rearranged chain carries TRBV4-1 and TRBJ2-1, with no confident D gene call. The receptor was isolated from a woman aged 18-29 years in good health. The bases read TGCGCCAGCAGCCAAGATTACCCCTCGGGTGAGCAGTTCTTC. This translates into CASSQDYPSGEQFF.